These 18 T cell receptor beta chains were all obtained from the same sample, sequenced in a study of cytotoxic CD8 clonotypes in ibrutinib-treated CLL. Sequencing used immunoSEQ multiplex PCR; TCRdb keeps in-frame clones, though not all of them. This table has around 140,000 clones, 70% to 90% appearing once. The sequenced sample was PBMCs, obtained after 36 months of ibrutinib treatment. The receptors derive from a human donor with chronic lymphocytic leukemia.

The chain has TRBV27 and TRBJ2-6; D perhaps matches TRBD1 (5 bases). Germline V CDR1 and CDR2: MNHEY, SMNVEV (reference sequence). Trimming took off 5 bases at V and 3 bases at J, with 14 bases between the two ends. This CDR3 spans 16 amino acids. The CDR3 sequence is CASSPRNRIGANVLTF. The CDR3 nucleotides are TGTGCCAGCAGTCCCCGGAACAGGATTGGGGCCAACGTCCTGACTTTC.

V is TRBV10-3 and J is TRBJ2-1, with TRBD1 identical over 7 bases. Germline V lookup: CDR1 ENHRY, CDR2 SYGVKD. This CDR3 region has 14 residues. J was trimmed by 10 bases and V by 6 bases; bases with no gene match: 12. The CDR3 nucleotides are TGTGCCATCAGAGCGGACAGGTACAATGGGGAGCAGTTCTTC. This encodes CAIRADRYNGEQFF.

The chain is built from TRBV7-9 and TRBJ1-2; a weak D match, TRBD1 (5 bases). CDR1 SEHNR and CDR2 FQNEAQ come from the germline V gene (reference sequence). V lost 5 bases, J lost 5 bases, and 18 bases lay in between. The CDR3 length is 15 residues. CDR3 in amino acids: CASSPLTIQGYGYTF. The CDR3 DNA reads as TGTGCCAGCAGCCCACTAACCATTCAGGGTTATGGCTACACCTTC.

This chain joins TRBV6-5 and TRBJ1-2; 7 bases are a match to TRBD1. The CDR3 extends over 13 amino acids. Germline V gene lookup returns CDR1 MNHEY and CDR2 SVGAGI. V shed 5 bases and J 6 bases; nucleotides not matched to a gene: 6. CDR3 DNA sequence: TGTGCCAGCAGTGGACAGGCTTGGGATGGCTACACCTTC. It yields the protein CASSGQAWDGYTF.

The chain couples TRBV11-2 to TRBJ2-7, with D perhaps TRBD2 (5 bases). V lost 5 bases and J 1 base, leaving 12 bases between the germline ends. Per germline, CDR1 SGHAT and CDR2 FQNNGV. The CDR3 is 14 residues long. CDR3 sequence reads: CASSPGSFSYEQYF. The CDR3 region has the DNA TGTGCCAGCAGCCCGGGATCCTTTTCCTACGAGCAGTACTTC.

V gene TRBV6-1 combines with J gene TRBJ2-7; 8 positions match TRBD1. Trimming removed 4 bases from V and 2 bases from J; junction bases left unmatched: 4. This CDR3 has 14 amino acids. Per germline, CDR1 MNHNS and CDR2 SASEGT. The CDR3 DNA reads TGTGCCAGCAGTGGCGGACAGGGAACCTACGAGCAGTACTTC. Amino acid sequence: CASSGGQGTYEQYF.

The genes are TRBV14 and TRBJ2-7, with 11 bases lining up with TRBD1. V gave up 5 bases and J gave up 4 bases; unmatched junction bases: 1. CDR1 SGHDN and CDR2 FVKESK come from the germline V gene. The CDR3 covers 13 residues. CDR3 protein: CASSWDRGYEQYF. The CDR3 coding sequence is TGTGCCAGCAGCTGGGACAGGGGGTACGAGCAGTACTTC.

The rearrangement joins TRBV6-5 to TRBJ2-7; 7 bases align to TRBD2. V shed 9 bases, J shed 4 bases, and the junction held 9 bases outside the gene matches. The CDR3 is 13 amino acids. The V gene's germline CDR1 is MNHEY and CDR2 SVGAGI. The DNA for the CDR3 is TGTGCCAGTCGGGCTAGCGGACTGTACGAGCAGTACTTC. It codes for CASRASGLYEQYF.

This chain links TRBV28 with TRBJ1-1, with D tentatively TRBD1 (6 bases). This CDR3 contains 17 residues. V was cut by 6 bases and J by 0 bases, with 20 bases left in between. Germline CDR1 MDHEN, CDR2 SYDVKM. CDR3 residues: CASSISQGGGMNTEAFF. The CDR3 DNA reads as TGTGCCAGCAGCATATCCCAAGGGGGGGGGATGAACACTGAAGCTTTCTTT.

The sample holds a few counts of this clone. The chain uses TRBV15 and TRBJ2-4; D is unclear. V lost 3 bases, J lost 2 bases, and 5 bases lay in between. Germline CDR1 and CDR2: LNHNV and YYDKDF (reference sequence). The CDR3 totals 13 residues. For the CDR3, the DNA is TGTGCCACCAGCAGGGTTTCCAAAAACATTCAGTACTTC. Its protein is CATSRVSKNIQYF.

The table lists this clone with a few counts. V gene TRBV7-9 combines with J gene TRBJ2-7, with TRBD2 as a possible D gene (6 bases). Trimming took off 5 bases at V and 6 bases at J, with 20 bases between the two ends. Germline V lookup: CDR1 SEHNR, CDR2 FQNEAQ (reference sequence). This CDR3 comprises 15 residues. CDR3 loop: CASSLAGPPSFEQYF. CDR3 sequence (DNA): TGTGCCAGCAGCCTTGCGGGGCCGCCGTCTTTCGAGCAGTACTTC.

This clone was seen only once. The chain couples TRBV6-5 to TRBJ1-1, with TRBD1 matching over 7 bases. The V gene end was trimmed by 6 bases and the J gene end by 6 bases; junction bases not matched to a gene: 7. The CDR3 runs to 13 residues. Germline assignment: CDR1 MNHEY and CDR2 SVGAGI. The CDR3, as DNA: TGTGCCAGCAGCCTGGGACAGCCCTCTGAAGCTTTCTTT. This sequence encodes CASSLGQPSEAFF.

The chain couples TRBV5-1 to TRBJ1-1; D possibly corresponds to TRBD1 (5 bases). The CDR3 runs 14 residues. Germline CDR1 reads SGHRS; CDR2 reads YFSETQ. V lost 5 bases to trimming and J lost 10 bases, with 21 bases between them. The chain's CDR3 is CASSLGASGQTAFF. CDR3 nucleotides: TGCGCCAGCAGTTTAGGGGCGTCGGGCCAAACAGCTTTCTTT.

The chain has TRBV7-3 and TRBJ2-1; 8 positions agree with TRBD1. Germline-derived CDR1 and CDR2 are SGHTA and FQGTGA. J lost 9 bases, V lost 5 bases, and 12 bases had no gene match. The CDR3 covers 15 residues. The CDR3 region is CASSPPPGQGVEQFF. The CDR3 DNA reads as TGTGCCAGCAGCCCACCTCCAGGACAGGGTGTTGAGCAGTTCTTC.

The chain couples TRBV6-1 to TRBJ2-1, with D hard to call. Germline CDR1 is MNHNS and CDR2 is SASEGT. V lost 7 bases and J lost 6, with 16 bases in between. CDR3 size: 14 residues. The CDR3 region is CASTFPQIGNEQFF. In nucleotides, the CDR3 is TGTGCCAGCACCTTCCCCCAGATTGGCAATGAGCAGTTCTTC.

This rearrangement joins TRBV29-1 to TRBJ2-7, with D unclear. Trimming left V 6 bases short and J 3 bases short, with 24 bases between. CDR1 SQVTM and CDR2 ANQGSEA come from the germline V gene. The CDR3 runs 16 residues. This CDR3 reads CSVGHRLEHVGYEQYF. DNA for the CDR3: TGCAGCGTAGGCCACCGCCTAGAGCATGTTGGCTACGAGCAGTACTTC.

V is TRBV29-1 and J is TRBJ2-2; no reliable D call. V gave up 6 bases and J gave up 1 base, with 12 bases separating them. The CDR3 totals 14 residues. The germline gives CDR1 SQVTM, CDR2 ANQGSEA. CDR3 in amino acids: CSVDRSGNTGELFF. The CDR3 DNA reads as TGCAGCGTAGATCGCTCAGGGAACACCGGGGAGCTGTTTTTT.

CDR3 nucleotide sequence: TGTGCCAGCAGGAACAGGGGGCTCACTGAAGCTTTCTTT. Translated, it gives CASRNRGLTEAFF. This chain links TRBV5-6 with TRBJ1-1, with TRBD1 matching over 9 bases. Germline lookup yields CDR1 SGHDT and CDR2 YYEEEE. The CDR3 covers 13 residues. Losses at the gene ends were 5 bases for V and 4 bases for J; bases not matched to a gene: 3.